The rows below give T cell receptor beta chains drawn from one sample of a study of CD8 T cells in ankylosing spondylitis. From the 5' RACE reads, TCRdb called clonotypes with MiXCR, one entry per CDR3 protein. The sample gives about 360,000 distinct CDR3 sequences, more than 20% of which show up once; around 14% is in the top ten. Sequenced: blood, either unsorted or a sorted T cell fraction (not recorded which). The receptors were gathered from a male donor with ankylosing spondylitis or in good health (not recorded which). Each CDR3 is given with its conserved first and last residue. A D gene is named only where the DNA matches it firmly. Clone size appears in some rows only: once, few, many, or a class for an expanded clone.

.	few	TRBV2	TRBJ2-7	CASSNTGAHRGEQYF	TGTGCCAGCAGTAACACCGGGGCCCACCGGGGTGAGCAGTACTTC
TRBD1	.	TRBV6-5	TRBJ1-6	CASSYSETGPNSPLHF	TGTGCCAGCAGTTACTCGGAGACAGGGCCCAATTCACCCCTCCACTTT
TRBD1	.	TRBV6-4	TRBJ2-3	CASRRDRADTQYF	TGTGCCAGCAGGCGCGACAGGGCAGATACGCAGTATTTT
.	many	TRBV12-3/TRBV12-4	TRBJ1-1	CASSLAGASTEAFF	TGTGCCAGCAGTTTAGCCGGGGCGAGCACTGAAGCTTTCTTT
TRBD2	.	TRBV5-4	TRBJ2-5	CASSHTGTSKETQYF	TGTGCCAGCAGCCACACCGGGACTAGTAAAGAGACCCAGTACTTC
TRBD1	.	TRBV6-6	TRBJ2-7	CASRPDRAHEQYF	TGTGCCAGCAGACCGGACAGGGCCCACGAGCAGTACTTC
TRBD1	few	TRBV10-2	TRBJ2-2	CASRSGQGWGTGELFF	TGCGCCAGCAGATCAGGACAGGGGTGGGGCACCGGGGAGCTGTTTTTT
.	many	TRBV12-3/TRBV12-4	TRBJ1-1	CATQPWGGPNTEAFF	TGTGCCACCCAACCTTGGGGGGGGCCGAACACTGAAGCTTTCTTT
.	few	TRBV4-1	TRBJ2-7	CASSRALAATYEQYF	TGCGCCAGCAGCCGGGCCCTGGCAGCTACCTACGAGCAGTACTTC
TRBD1	few	TRBV11-1	TRBJ2-3	CASSSERAGGELADTQYF	TGTGCCAGCAGCTCAGAGAGGGCAGGGGGCGAGCTGGCGGATACGCAGTATTTT
TRBD1	.	TRBV12-3/TRBV12-4	TRBJ2-1	CASSLTGFEQFF	TGTGCCAGCAGTTTGACAGGGTTTGAGCAGTTCTTC
TRBD2	once	TRBV27	TRBJ2-1	CASSPRTSGGGNEQFF	TGTGCCAGCAGTCCGCGGACTAGCGGGGGGGGTAATGAGCAGTTCTTC
TRBD2	few	TRBV6-2/TRBV6-3	TRBJ2-3	CASSYPLEASGGRDTQYF	TGTGCCAGCAGTTACCCCCTCGAGGCTAGCGGGGGCAGAGATACGCAGTATTTT
TRBD2	.	TRBV7-9	TRBJ2-1	CASSPISGGVNNEQFF	TGTGCCAGCAGCCCCATCTCGGGGGGGGTTAACAATGAGCAGTTCTTC
TRBD2	.	TRBV29-1	TRBJ2-7	CSVEDPRTSGSYEQYF	TGCAGCGTTGAAGATCCGAGGACTAGCGGGTCCTACGAGCAGTACTTC
TRBD2	few	TRBV29-1	TRBJ2-1	CSVDGTSGAKSYNEQFF	TGCAGCGTTGACGGGACTAGCGGGGCGAAATCCTACAATGAGCAGTTCTTC
.	.	TRBV7-2	TRBJ2-1	CASSLDYGSSYNEQFF	TGTGCCAGCAGCTTAGACTACGGGAGCTCCTACAATGAGCAGTTCTTC
TRBD2	many	TRBV20-1	TRBJ2-7	CSASGASGGQYF	TGCAGTGCTAGTGGAGCTAGCGGGGGGCAGTACTTC
.	many	TRBV15	TRBJ1-5	CATSSVGGNQPQHF	TGTGCCACCAGCTCAGTGGGAGGCAATCAGCCCCAGCATTTT
.	.	TRBV29-1	TRBJ2-3	CSVDREFTDTQYF	TGCAGCGTGGACAGAGAGTTCACAGATACGCAGTATTTT
.	few	TRBV12-3/TRBV12-4	TRBJ1-2	CASSLGLSHGYTF	TGTGCCAGCAGTTTGGGGCTATCGCATGGCTACACCTTC
.	.	TRBV4-2	TRBJ2-3	CASSQVTGAQDTQYF	TGTGCCAGCAGCCAAGTAACGGGGGCCCAAGATACGCAGTATTTT
.	.	TRBV12-3/TRBV12-4	TRBJ2-6	CASRPQGANVLTF	TGTGCCAGCAGACCACAGGGGGCCAACGTCCTGACTTTC
TRBD1	few	TRBV28	TRBJ2-1	CATMGDSELNEQFF	TGTGCCACCATGGGGGACAGCGAACTCAATGAGCAGTTCTTC
.	.	TRBV11-2	TRBJ2-5	CASSPREETQYF	TGTGCCAGCAGCCCGCGAGAAGAGACCCAGTACTTC
.	few	TRBV12-3/TRBV12-4	TRBJ2-3	CASSLAGFSSDTQYF	TGTGCCAGCAGCCTAGCCGGGTTCAGCTCCGATACGCAGTATTTT
.	.	TRBV7-9	TRBJ2-7	CASSLVLSNEQYF	TGTGCCAGCAGCTTAGTCCTCAGCAACGAGCAGTACTTC
.	many	TRBV12-3/TRBV12-4	TRBJ2-7	CASSFTGNEQYF	TGTGCCAGCAGTTTTACCGGGAACGAGCAGTACTTC
TRBD1	few	TRBV20-1	TRBJ2-7	CSARTGGEQYF	TGCAGTGCGCGGACAGGGGGCGAGCAGTACTTC
.	few	TRBV12-3/TRBV12-4	TRBJ2-5	CASSLGGGDGEETQYF	TGTGCCAGCAGTTTGGGTGGGGGAGACGGAGAAGAGACCCAGTACTTC
.	few	TRBV21-1	TRBJ1-4	CASRWRESEKLFF	TGTGCCAGCAGGTGGAGGGAGAGCGAAAAACTGTTTTTT
TRBD2	.	TRBV5-1	TRBJ2-7	CASSDGTRPEEQYF	TGCGCCAGCAGCGACGGGACTAGGCCGGAGGAGCAGTACTTC
.	.	TRBV7-9	TRBJ1-4	CASSAGHDEKLFF	TGTGCCAGCAGCGCGGGACATGATGAAAAACTGTTTTTT
TRBD1	few	TRBV15	TRBJ1-4	CATSRDFPETGEKLFF	TGTGCCACCAGCAGAGATTTTCCTGAGACAGGGGAAAAACTGTTTTTT
.	few	TRBV29-1	TRBJ2-7	CSVSDVAYEQYF	TGCAGCGTTAGCGACGTGGCGTACGAGCAGTACTTC
.	.	TRBV7-7	TRBJ2-4	CASSPPCRGNIQYF	TGTGCCAGCAGCCCACCGTGTCGTGGGAACATTCAGTACTTC
TRBD2	.	TRBV20-1	TRBJ2-1	CSAGPLGGGYNEQFF	TGCAGTGCTGGGCCCCTTGGCGGGGGATACAATGAGCAGTTCTTC
TRBD2	.	TRBV13	TRBJ2-1	CASSPGGAGYNEQFF	TGTGCCAGCAGCCCCGGGGGGGCCGGGTACAATGAGCAGTTCTTC
TRBD1	few	TRBV5-1	TRBJ1-4	CASSPPGQGDEKLFF	TGCGCCAGCAGCCCACCGGGACAGGGGGATGAAAAACTGTTTTTT
TRBD1	few	TRBV6-4	TRBJ1-2	CASRGQGAQGYTF	TGTGCCAGCAGGGGTCAGGGGGCGCAGGGCTACACCTTC
TRBD2	few	TRBV7-9	TRBJ2-5	CASIGLVQETQYF	TGTGCCAGCATCGGACTAGTCCAAGAGACCCAGTACTTC
.	.	TRBV10-3	TRBJ1-1	CAIRDNRVKGKAFF	TGTGCCATCAGGGATAATAGGGTTAAGGGAAAAGCTTTCTTT
.	few	TRBV27	TRBJ2-1	CASKGGFYNEQFF	TGTGCCTCAAAGGGGGGATTCTACAATGAGCAGTTCTTC
.	.	TRBV7-8	TRBJ2-1	CASSLARGTGGDEQFF	TGTGCCAGCAGCTTGGCGCGGGGGACAGGCGGGGATGAGCAGTTCTTC
TRBD1	.	TRBV5-1	TRBJ2-3	CASSLDPDRGTTDTQYF	TGCGCCAGCAGCTTGGACCCCGACAGGGGTACTACAGATACGCAGTATTTT